Presented here are 25 T cell receptor beta chains from one specimen sequenced in a study of blood T cell repertoires in COVID-19. TCRdb's copy holds only in-frame clones and misses some; the assay was immunoSEQ multiplex PCR. The repertoire holds fewer than 200,000 clones, with approximately 86% as singletons. Material: peripheral blood. These receptors were obtained from a man in his forties or fifties with active or convalescent COVID-19.

The chain couples TRBV28 to TRBJ2-7; TRBD2 matches 10 bases. CDR1 is MDHEN, CDR2 SYDVKM, per germline. Trimming took 5 bases from V and 1 from J; bases not matched to a gene: 8. This CDR3 comprises 16 residues. The CDR3 region is CASSPPGTSASYEQYF. CDR3 DNA: TGTGCCAGCAGTCCCCCCGGGACTAGCGCATCCTACGAGCAGTACTTC.

V and J are TRBV4-2 and TRBJ1-5; the match to TRBD1 covers 7 bases. V dropped 6 bases and J dropped 6; count of bases not matched to a gene: 11. CDR1 is LGHNA and CDR2 is YNFKEQ in the germline V gene. This CDR3 has 15 amino acids. The CDR3 DNA is TGTGCCAGCAGTCGAGACAGGGAGGCTCGTCAGCCCCAGCATTTT. This encodes CASSRDREARQPQHF.

The chain joins TRBV19 to TRBJ1-4; D is uncertain. The V and J ends lost 5 bases and 13 bases respectively, with 17 bases between them. CDR1 and CDR2 (germline): LNHDA, SQIVND (reference sequence). This CDR3 is 13 amino acids long. CDR3 in DNA: TGTGCCAGTAGTTCCCTCGGAGTTGGTGTACTGTTTTTT. Residues: CASSSLGVGVLFF.

The chain links TRBV2 to TRBJ2-5, with D tentatively TRBD1 (6 bases). V was trimmed by 6 bases and J by 2 bases, leaving 16 bases between them. The CDR3 runs 15 residues. CDR1 SNHLY and CDR2 FYNNEI come from the germline V gene. The DNA of the CDR3 is TGTGCCAGCAGGAAGGGGGAAGGGTGGCAAGAGACCCAGTACTTC. It yields the protein CASRKGEGWQETQYF.

This sequence joins TRBV28 and TRBJ1-1; D is unresolved. Trimming stripped 7 bases from V and 4 bases from J, with 4 bases between. The CDR3 has 10 residues. CDR1 is MDHEN and CDR2 is SYDVKM in the germline V gene. The CDR3 protein is CASISTEAFF. The CDR3, as DNA: TGTGCCAGCATCTCCACTGAAGCTTTCTTT.

The chain employs TRBV28 and TRBJ1-1; D not certain. V gave up 8 bases and J gave up 3 bases, with 7 bases separating them. CDR1 MDHEN and CDR2 SYDVKM come from the germline V gene. The CDR3 consists of 11 residues. The CDR3 reads CASYSDTEAFF. The CDR3 DNA sequence: TGTGCCAGCTATTCGGACACTGAAGCTTTCTTT.

The chain employs TRBV28 and TRBJ1-5; tentatively, D is TRBD1 (5 bases). The length of the CDR3 is 16 residues. Trimming cost V 1 base and J 0 bases, with 10 bases left between them. From germline, CDR1 is MDHEN and CDR2 SYDVKM. The CDR3 nucleotides are TGTGCCAGCAGTTTATCGGCGGGGGATAGCAATCAGCCCCAGCATTTT. It yields the protein CASSLSAGDSNQPQHF.

This rearrangement joins TRBV9 to TRBJ2-7; 9 nucleotides agree with TRBD2. The CDR3 length is 14 residues. The germline V gene encodes CDR1 SGDLS and CDR2 YYNGEE. Unmatched junction bases numbered 8, after V lost 3 bases and J lost 7 bases. The CDR3 loop reads CASSGAAGGDEQYF. CDR3 bases: TGTGCCAGCAGCGGGGCAGCGGGGGGCGATGAGCAGTACTTC.

The J gene is TRBJ1-5, the V gene TRBV2, with 10 bases identical to TRBD1. Per germline, CDR1 SNHLY and CDR2 FYNNEI. The length of the CDR3 is 14 residues. The V segment lost 5 bases and the J segment 6 bases; nucleotides outside the gene matches: 4. The CDR3 loop is CASSKDRGVQPQHF. The CDR3 coding sequence is TGTGCCAGCAGTAAGGACAGGGGGGTTCAGCCCCAGCATTTT.

This rearrangement joins TRBV7-2 to TRBJ2-5, with 7 bases that match TRBD1. This CDR3 contains 13 residues. Germline CDR1 reads SGHTA; CDR2 reads FQGNSA. J gave up 4 bases and V 5 bases, and 4 bases lay outside the gene matches. The CDR3 DNA follows: TGTGCCAGCAGCCCGGACAGGCGAGAGACCCAGTACTTC. Its protein product is CASSPDRRETQYF.

This rearrangement joins TRBV19 to TRBJ1-2; the match to TRBD1 covers 10 bases. V lost 5 bases, J lost 8 bases, and 11 bases stayed unmatched. The length of the CDR3 is 15 residues. Germline V gene lookup returns CDR1 LNHDA and CDR2 SQIVND (reference sequence). The CDR3 protein is CASSSTGTGASGYTF. CDR3 nucleotide sequence: TGTGCCAGTAGTTCCACCGGGACAGGGGCTAGCGGCTACACCTTC. Supplemented by reference TRBV19 and TRBJ1-2, the full variable domain reads DGGITQSPKYLFRKEGQNVTLSCEQNLNHDAMYWYRQDPGQGLRLIYYSQIVNDFQKGDIAEGYSVSREKKESFPLTVTSAQKNPTAFYLCASSSTGTGASGYTFGSGTRLTVV.

The chain employs TRBV5-8 and TRBJ1-5, with 11 positions matching TRBD1. From germline, CDR1 is SGHTS and CDR2 YDEGEE. The CDR3 runs to 17 residues. V was pared by 7 bases and J by 6 bases, with 15 bases of the junction left unmatched. The CDR3 sequence: CASRWTGGVRISQPQHF. CDR3 DNA: TGTGCCAGCCGTTGGACAGGGGGCGTGAGAATTAGTCAGCCCCAGCATTTT.

The genes are TRBV5-1 and TRBJ2-1; 9 bases agree with TRBD2. Germline assignment: CDR1 SGHRS and CDR2 YFSETQ. Trimming took 0 bases from V and 8 from J; bases not matched to a gene: 6. The CDR3 is made up of 15 amino acids. The CDR3 nucleotides are TGCGCCAGCAGCTTGGTATTAGCGGGGGTTGATGAGCAGTTCTTC. It yields the protein CASSLVLAGVDEQFF. The full variable domain, in which reference TRBV5-1 and TRBJ2-1 provide the parts outside the CDR3, is KAGVTQTPRYLIKTRGQQVTLSCSPISGHRSVSWYQQTPGQGLQFLFEYFSETQRNKGNFPGRFSGRQFSNSRSEMNVSTLELGDSALYLCASSLVLAGVDEQFFGPGTRLTVL.

The chain couples TRBV6-5 to TRBJ1-2; possible D gene TRBD1, 5 bases. Germline-derived CDR1 and CDR2 are MNHEY and SVGAGI. There are 15 residues in the CDR3. V lost 0 bases, J lost 1 base, and 9 bases lay in between. CDR3 nucleotides: TGTGCCAGCAGTTACTCGGGGGGGATTAACTATGGCTACACCTTC. Protein product: CASSYSGGINYGYTF.

This rearrangement joins TRBV5-1 to TRBJ2-2; TRBD2 aligns across 15 bases. This CDR3 region has 17 residues. Trimming cost V 6 bases and J 4 bases; bases outside gene matches: 7. From germline, CDR1 is SGHRS and CDR2 YFSETQ. CDR3 coding DNA: TGCGCCAGCAACCTAGGGACTAGCGGGGGGTCCACCGGGGAGCTGTTTTTT. Its translation: CASNLGTSGGSTGELFF.

The chain employs TRBV4-1 and TRBJ2-1; D remains unclear. The CDR3 consists of 15 residues. V was cut by 0 bases and J by 3 bases, with 9 bases left in between. From germline, CDR1 is MGHRA and CDR2 YSYEKL. The CDR3 DNA reads TGCGCCAGCAGCCAAGAACGAGAAGTCTACAATGAGCAGTTCTTC. Protein product: CASSQEREVYNEQFF.

V usage is TRBV4-1 and J usage is TRBJ2-7; weak D call: TRBD2 (6 bases). Germline CDR1 reads MGHRA; CDR2 reads YSYEKL. CDR3 length: 16 amino acids. Trimming took 3 bases from V and 0 from J, leaving 15 bases between them. In DNA, the CDR3 is TGCGCCAGCAGCCAGAGAAGGGACTTCTACTCCTACGAGCAGTACTTC. It yields the protein CASSQRRDFYSYEQYF.

The rearrangement uses TRBV5-6 and TRBJ1-2, with 9 bases fitting TRBD1. The V gene end was trimmed by 4 bases and the J gene end by 5 bases; junction bases not matched to a gene: 12. The CDR3 runs to 16 residues. Germline CDR1 SGHDT, CDR2 YYEEEE. The CDR3 here is CASSTSGTGNLYGYTF. DNA for the CDR3: TGTGCCAGCAGCACGTCCGGGACAGGGAATTTGTATGGCTACACCTTC.

The chain carries TRBV6-2 or TRBV6-3 and TRBJ1-1; D not certain. V was clipped by 2 bases and J by 1 base, with 8 bases between them. Germline V gene sequence: CDR1 MNHEY, CDR2 SVGEGT. This CDR3 region has 14 residues. The DNA for the CDR3 is TGTGCCAGCAGTTACCCGGGGTCGAACACTGAAGCTTTCTTT. Translation: CASSYPGSNTEAFF.

The V gene is TRBV7-8, the J gene TRBJ1-1; 7 positions match TRBD1. The V gene's germline CDR1 is SGHVS and CDR2 FQNEAQ. Trimming removed 1 base from V and 11 bases from J; junction bases left unmatched: 10. This CDR3 region has 14 residues. The CDR3 region is CASSLEGQSLWAFF. CDR3 nucleotides: TGTGCCAGCAGCTTAGAGGGACAGAGTCTGTGGGCTTTCTTT.

The chain uses TRBV4-3 and TRBJ1-1; D might be TRBD1 (6 bases). Germline lookup yields CDR1 LGHNA and CDR2 YSLEER. V lost 6 bases, J lost 0 bases, and 11 bases lay in between. CDR3 size: 14 residues. CDR3 amino acids: CASRIQGMNTEAFF. CDR3 in DNA: TGCGCCAGCAGAATACAGGGAATGAACACTGAAGCTTTCTTT.

The chain is built from TRBV11-2 and TRBJ2-3, with 7 bases aligning to TRBD2. Germline V CDR1 and CDR2: SGHAT, FQNNGV. V shed 4 bases, J shed 4 bases, and the junction held 5 bases outside the gene matches. The CDR3 contains 14 residues. CDR3 in amino acids: CASSSGLPSDTQYF. The CDR3 DNA is TGTGCCAGCAGCTCGGGACTACCTTCAGATACGCAGTATTTT. Combining the CDR3 with reference TRBV11-2 and TRBJ2-3 gives the whole variable domain EAGVAQSPRYKIIEKRQSVAFWCNPISGHATLYWYQQILGQGPKLLIQFQNNGVVDDSQLPKDRFSAERLKGVDSTLKIQPAKLEDSAVYLCASSSGLPSDTQYFGPGTRLTVL.

This chain uses TRBV7-2 with TRBJ2-7, with D perhaps TRBD1 (6 bases). Germline V gene lookup returns CDR1 SGHTA and CDR2 FQGNSA. This CDR3 region has 14 residues. Trimming took off 5 bases at V and 3 bases at J, with 14 bases between the two ends. CDR3 residues: CASSPGAGRYEQYF. CDR3 nucleotide sequence: TGTGCCAGCAGCCCAGGGGCGGGTCGCTACGAGCAGTACTTC.

V and J are TRBV5-5 and TRBJ1-2; weak D call: TRBD1 (5 bases). Germline V gene sequence: CDR1 SGHKS, CDR2 YYEKEE (reference sequence). With 2 bases removed from V and 2 bases from J, the gap between germline ends came to 7 bases. This CDR3 has 13 residues. The CDR3 region is CASSLAGNYGYTF. Here the CDR3 DNA reads TGTGCCAGCAGCTTAGCAGGGAACTATGGCTACACCTTC.

The gene calls are TRBV15 and TRBJ2-2, with 8 positions matching TRBD2. The CDR3 runs to 14 residues. The V gene's germline CDR1 is LNHNV and CDR2 YYDKDF (reference sequence). V was clipped by 8 bases and J by 5 bases; unmatched bases: 7. In nucleotides, the CDR3 is TGTGCCACCGCTCGGGGGGGCCTAACCGGGGAGCTGTTTTTT. Residues: CATARGGLTGELFF.